The rows below give T cell receptor beta chains drawn from one sample of a study of blood T cell repertoires in COVID-19. Assay: immunoSEQ multiplex PCR; the TCRdb copy retains only in-frame clones and omits some. The table shows about 320,000 clones, with around 83% occurring only once. The sample comprised peripheral blood. The receptors come from a woman aged 50 to 60 with acute or convalescent COVID-19. The CDR3 runs from the conserved cysteine through the conserved F or W. D genes are given only for firm matches. Expanded clones are given a class, and other clones once, few, many or no size at all.

d_call: -; j_call: TRBJ2-2; v_call: TRBV7-8; clone_size: once; cdr3_aa: CASSLVGWNGGLFF; cdr3_nt: TGTGCCAGCAGCTTAGTTGGCTGGAACGGCGGGTTGTTTTTT
d_call: -; j_call: TRBJ2-2; v_call: TRBV13; clone_size: -; cdr3_aa: CASSLRGARTGELFF; cdr3_nt: TGTGCCAGCAGCTTACGGGGGGCGCGAACCGGGGAGCTGTTTTTT
d_call: -; j_call: TRBJ1-6; v_call: TRBV27; clone_size: once; cdr3_aa: CASSLGGSPLHF; cdr3_nt: TGTGCCAGCAGTCTGGGGGGGTCACCCCTCCACTTT
d_call: -; j_call: TRBJ2-1; v_call: TRBV2; clone_size: -; cdr3_aa: CASSEDGDEQFF; cdr3_nt: TGTGCCAGCAGTGAAGACGGAGACGAGCAGTTCTTC
d_call: -; j_call: TRBJ2-7; v_call: TRBV9; clone_size: -; cdr3_aa: CASSVAPRSYEQYF; cdr3_nt: TGTGCCAGCAGCGTAGCCCCGCGGTCCTACGAGCAGTACTTC
d_call: TRBD1; j_call: TRBJ1-5; v_call: TRBV27; clone_size: -; cdr3_aa: CASRGDSSNQPQHF; cdr3_nt: TGTGCCAGCAGGGGGGACAGTAGCAATCAGCCCCAGCATTTT
d_call: -; j_call: TRBJ2-7; v_call: TRBV11-2; clone_size: once; cdr3_aa: CASSLGWRAGEGYEQYF; cdr3_nt: TGTGCCAGCAGCTTAGGATGGCGGGCAGGTGAGGGCTACGAGCAGTACTTC
d_call: TRBD1; j_call: TRBJ1-1; v_call: TRBV6-6; clone_size: -; cdr3_aa: CASFGTGSTEAFF; cdr3_nt: TGTGCCAGCTTTGGGACAGGGAGTACTGAAGCTTTCTTT
d_call: -; j_call: TRBJ2-7; v_call: TRBV12-5; clone_size: few; cdr3_aa: CASDGGRSYEQYF; cdr3_nt: TGTGCTAGTGACGGGGGGCGGTCCTACGAGCAGTACTTC
d_call: TRBD2; j_call: TRBJ2-4; v_call: TRBV5-4; clone_size: -; cdr3_aa: CASSTGGDLGNIQYF; cdr3_nt: TGTGCCAGCAGCACGGGAGGGGATTTGGGAAACATTCAGTACTTC
d_call: TRBD1; j_call: TRBJ1-5; v_call: TRBV20-1; clone_size: -; cdr3_aa: CSAGGQGAGGNQPQHF; cdr3_nt: TGCAGTGCTGGTGGCCAGGGGGCAGGGGGCAATCAGCCCCAGCATTTT
d_call: TRBD1; j_call: TRBJ1-1; v_call: TRBV3-1/TRBV3-2; clone_size: -; cdr3_aa: CASSQRGRAFF; cdr3_nt: TGTGCCAGCAGCCAAAGGGGGCGAGCTTTCTTT
d_call: -; j_call: TRBJ1-1; v_call: TRBV18; clone_size: -; cdr3_aa: CASSPRAGWDTEAFF; cdr3_nt: TGTGCCAGCTCACCAAGGGCAGGGTGGGACACTGAAGCTTTCTTT
d_call: TRBD1; j_call: TRBJ1-5; v_call: TRBV7-2; clone_size: -; cdr3_aa: CASSLGTGVGPQHF; cdr3_nt: TGTGCCAGCAGCTTAGGGACAGGGGTGGGGCCCCAGCATTTT
d_call: -; j_call: TRBJ2-1; v_call: TRBV2; clone_size: -; cdr3_aa: CASHKDTENEQFF; cdr3_nt: TGTGCCAGTCACAAGGACACCGAAAATGAGCAGTTCTTC
d_call: -; j_call: TRBJ2-2; v_call: TRBV28; clone_size: -; cdr3_aa: CASSRGSLAYTGELFF; cdr3_nt: TGTGCCAGCAGTAGGGGGTCTCTCGCCTACACCGGGGAGCTGTTTTTT
d_call: -; j_call: TRBJ1-2; v_call: TRBV4-1; clone_size: -; cdr3_aa: CASSQGPGDDYGYTF; cdr3_nt: TGCGCCAGCAGCCAAGGCCCAGGGGATGACTATGGCTACACCTTC
d_call: -; j_call: TRBJ2-2; v_call: TRBV29-1; clone_size: few; cdr3_aa: CSVEEWSKNTGELFF; cdr3_nt: TGCAGCGTTGAAGAATGGAGCAAGAACACCGGGGAGCTGTTTTTT
d_call: -; j_call: TRBJ2-7; v_call: TRBV27; clone_size: -; cdr3_aa: CASSHDRFYEQYF; cdr3_nt: TGTGCCAGCAGTCATGACAGATTCTACGAGCAGTACTTC
d_call: -; j_call: TRBJ1-1; v_call: TRBV18; clone_size: -; cdr3_aa: CASSPPNLRNTEAFF; cdr3_nt: TGTGCCAGCTCACCACCGAATTTGAGGAACACTGAAGCTTTCTTT
d_call: -; j_call: TRBJ2-3; v_call: TRBV10-3; clone_size: -; cdr3_aa: CAISDPRGPAKDTQYF; cdr3_nt: TGTGCCATCAGTGACCCCAGGGGTCCCGCGAAAGATACGCAGTATTTT
d_call: TRBD1; j_call: TRBJ2-7; v_call: TRBV7-9; clone_size: -; cdr3_aa: CASSRQGVYEQYF; cdr3_nt: TGTGCCAGCAGCCGACAGGGGGTTTACGAGCAGTACTTC
d_call: -; j_call: TRBJ2-3; v_call: TRBV2; clone_size: -; cdr3_aa: CASKENSADTQYF; cdr3_nt: TGTGCCAGCAAGGAGAATAGCGCAGATACGCAGTATTTT
d_call: TRBD1; j_call: TRBJ1-2; v_call: TRBV4-1; clone_size: -; cdr3_aa: CASSQPGQGALDGYTF; cdr3_nt: TGCGCCAGCAGCCAACCGGGACAGGGGGCTTTAGATGGCTACACCTTC
d_call: -; j_call: TRBJ1-1; v_call: TRBV6-5; clone_size: -; cdr3_aa: CASTRGGAEAFF; cdr3_nt: TGTGCCAGCACCCGAGGGGGGGCTGAAGCTTTCTTT
d_call: -; j_call: TRBJ1-2; v_call: TRBV28; clone_size: once; cdr3_aa: CASAASRVGYTF; cdr3_nt: TGTGCCAGCGCGGCCTCTCGCGTTGGCTACACCTTC
d_call: TRBD1; j_call: TRBJ1-5; v_call: TRBV27; clone_size: -; cdr3_aa: CASSFDSRGRQPQHF; cdr3_nt: TGTGCCAGCAGTTTCGATTCCAGGGGGAGACAGCCCCAGCATTTT
d_call: TRBD2; j_call: TRBJ2-2; v_call: TRBV7-2; clone_size: -; cdr3_aa: CASRATSGKFFTGELFF; cdr3_nt: TGTGCCAGCAGGGCGACTAGCGGGAAATTCTTCACCGGGGAGCTGTTTTTT
d_call: TRBD1; j_call: TRBJ1-2; v_call: TRBV5-1; clone_size: -; cdr3_aa: CASSFGTGGSYGYTF; cdr3_nt: TGCGCCAGCAGCTTTGGGACAGGGGGATCGTATGGCTACACCTTC
d_call: -; j_call: TRBJ1-1; v_call: TRBV29-1; clone_size: -; cdr3_aa: CSGQGSDTEAFF; cdr3_nt: TGCAGCGGCCAGGGGTCCGACACTGAAGCTTTCTTT
d_call: TRBD2; j_call: TRBJ2-3; v_call: TRBV18; clone_size: few; cdr3_aa: CASSLAGGTDTQYF; cdr3_nt: TGTGCCAGCTCACTAGCGGGAGGTACAGATACGCAGTATTTT
d_call: TRBD2; j_call: TRBJ2-1; v_call: TRBV7-9; clone_size: -; cdr3_aa: CASSSKRGGYNEQFF; cdr3_nt: TGTGCCAGCAGCTCAAAGCGGGGGGGATACAATGAGCAGTTCTTC
d_call: TRBD1; j_call: TRBJ1-1; v_call: TRBV6-2/TRBV6-3; clone_size: -; cdr3_aa: CASSFRQGPEAFF; cdr3_nt: TGTGCCAGCAGTTTTCGACAGGGCCCTGAAGCTTTCTTT
d_call: TRBD1; j_call: TRBJ2-5; v_call: TRBV5-1; clone_size: -; cdr3_aa: CASSLVGTGRETQYF; cdr3_nt: TGCGCCAGCAGCTTGGTTGGGACAGGGCGCGAGACCCAGTACTTC
d_call: TRBD1; j_call: TRBJ1-1; v_call: TRBV5-1; clone_size: -; cdr3_aa: CASSAQGTEAFF; cdr3_nt: TGCGCCAGCAGCGCACAGGGGACTGAAGCTTTCTTT
d_call: -; j_call: TRBJ1-2; v_call: TRBV3-1/TRBV3-2; clone_size: -; cdr3_aa: CASSQGSDYGYTF; cdr3_nt: TGTGCCAGCAGCCAAGGGAGTGACTATGGCTACACCTTC
d_call: -; j_call: TRBJ1-4; v_call: TRBV7-9; clone_size: -; cdr3_aa: CASSPIRTKNEKLFF; cdr3_nt: TGTGCCAGCAGCCCCATACGAACAAAAAATGAAAAACTGTTTTTT
d_call: TRBD2; j_call: TRBJ2-1; v_call: TRBV24-1; clone_size: once; cdr3_aa: CATSDRSGGPSQEQFF; cdr3_nt: TGTGCCACCAGTGATCGCAGCGGGGGCCCCTCCCAGGAGCAGTTCTTC
d_call: -; j_call: TRBJ1-1; v_call: TRBV27; clone_size: -; cdr3_aa: CASSLQGSEAFF; cdr3_nt: TGTGCCAGCAGTTTACAGGGGTCTGAAGCTTTCTTT
d_call: TRBD1; j_call: TRBJ2-6; v_call: TRBV19; clone_size: -; cdr3_aa: CASSIVRTGLSGANVLTF; cdr3_nt: TGTGCCAGTAGTATCGTCAGGACAGGGCTCTCTGGGGCCAACGTCCTGACTTTC
d_call: -; j_call: TRBJ2-1; v_call: TRBV10-3; clone_size: -; cdr3_aa: CAISEDYENEQFF; cdr3_nt: TGTGCCATCAGTGAAGACTATGAGAATGAGCAGTTCTTC
d_call: TRBD1; j_call: TRBJ1-5; v_call: TRBV24-1; clone_size: -; cdr3_aa: CATSDPTGGNQPQHF; cdr3_nt: TGTGCCACCAGTGACCCGACAGGGGGGAATCAGCCCCAGCATTTT
d_call: TRBD1; j_call: TRBJ2-7; v_call: TRBV25-1; clone_size: -; cdr3_aa: CASSTGGGYEQYF; cdr3_nt: TGTGCCAGCAGTACAGGGGGCGGGTACGAGCAGTACTTC
d_call: TRBD1; j_call: TRBJ1-5; v_call: TRBV2; clone_size: -; cdr3_aa: CASSGQGANQPQHF; cdr3_nt: TGTGCCAGCAGTGGGCAGGGGGCGAATCAGCCCCAGCATTTT
d_call: TRBD1; j_call: TRBJ2-3; v_call: TRBV11-2; clone_size: -; cdr3_aa: CASSLTWGQSSTDTQYF; cdr3_nt: TGTGCCAGCAGCCTGACGTGGGGACAGTCTAGCACAGATACGCAGTATTTT
d_call: TRBD1; j_call: TRBJ1-3; v_call: TRBV5-6; clone_size: few; cdr3_aa: CASRETGGVGNTIYF; cdr3_nt: TGTGCCAGCAGGGAGACAGGGGGCGTTGGAAACACCATATATTTT
d_call: -; j_call: TRBJ2-5; v_call: TRBV25-1; clone_size: -; cdr3_aa: CASTSRGGLETQYF; cdr3_nt: TGTGCCAGCACCTCAAGGGGAGGATTAGAGACCCAGTACTTC
d_call: TRBD1; j_call: TRBJ1-2; v_call: TRBV2; clone_size: -; cdr3_aa: CASSGGQGNGYTF; cdr3_nt: TGTGCCAGCAGTGGGGGACAGGGAAATGGCTACACCTTC
d_call: -; j_call: TRBJ2-2; v_call: TRBV11-3; clone_size: once; cdr3_aa: CASSLLDTGELFF; cdr3_nt: TGTGCCAGCAGCTTACTCGACACCGGGGAGCTGTTTTTT
d_call: -; j_call: TRBJ2-2; v_call: TRBV4-1; clone_size: -; cdr3_aa: CASSQDLALRAGELFF; cdr3_nt: TGCGCCAGCAGCCAAGATCTAGCGCTAAGGGCCGGGGAGCTGTTTTTT
d_call: -; j_call: TRBJ1-6; v_call: TRBV2; clone_size: -; cdr3_aa: CASSDGGDNSPLHF; cdr3_nt: TGTGCCAGCAGTGACGGGGGGGATAATTCACCCCTCCACTTT
d_call: TRBD1; j_call: TRBJ2-7; v_call: TRBV4-2; clone_size: once; cdr3_aa: CASSRDRGEFEQYF; cdr3_nt: TGTGCCAGCAGCCGGGACAGGGGAGAGTTCGAGCAGTACTTC
d_call: -; j_call: TRBJ1-1; v_call: TRBV7-9; clone_size: -; cdr3_aa: CASSSLMAVEAFF; cdr3_nt: TGTGCCAGCAGCTCCCTCATGGCTGTCGAAGCTTTCTTT
d_call: TRBD1; j_call: TRBJ1-2; v_call: TRBV7-2; clone_size: -; cdr3_aa: CASSPTWDRSYGYTF; cdr3_nt: TGTGCCAGCAGCCCGACTTGGGACAGGAGCTATGGCTACACCTTC
d_call: TRBD2; j_call: TRBJ2-3; v_call: TRBV4-1; clone_size: -; cdr3_aa: CASSQERLAGLTDTQYF; cdr3_nt: TGCGCCAGCAGCCAAGAACGCCTAGCGGGCCTCACAGATACGCAGTATTTT